This passage covers 20 T cell receptor beta chains from one sample sequenced in a study of blood T cells in healthy people across ages. Next came a second PCR, run for about 7 to 12 cycles, which used a sample-barcoded 5' primer along with a J-beta primer mix. TCRdb fed the 5' RACE reads into MiXCR, producing one record per CDR3 protein. The data show under 2 million distinct CDR3 sequences, around 35% seen once. Sequenced material: blood. Receptors were obtained from a woman in her 30s in good health.

The rearrangement uses TRBV27 and TRBJ2-3, with no clear D. CDR3 length: 16 amino acids. The germline CDR1 and CDR2 sequences are MNHEY and SMNVEV (reference sequence). V gave up 3 bases and J gave up 1 base, with 14 bases separating them. Written as DNA, the CDR3 is TGTGCCAGCAGTTTTATAGCTGAGATACGCACAGATACGCAGTATTTT. Protein product: CASSFIAEIRTDTQYF.

For this clonotype: The junction departs from germline at one end; a sequencing error may be responsible. The chain links TRBV3-1 to TRBJ1-4; D ambiguous. In germline, CDR1 is LGHDT, CDR2 YNNKEL (reference sequence). The CDR3 is made up of 15 amino acids. CDR3 loop: CANSPSRPENEKLFF. In DNA, the CDR3 is TGTGCCAACAGCCCGAGCAGGCCTGAAAATGAAAAACTGTTTTTT.

This clonotype has more than one count but fewer than ten. The chain has TRBV15 and TRBJ1-5, with D uncertain. The V gene's germline CDR1 is LNHNV and CDR2 YYDKDF (reference sequence). This CDR3 is 15 amino acids long. The ends were cut back, 0 bases at V and 5 bases at J, with 11 bases in the middle. The CDR3 protein is CATSRDRSSYQPQHF. The DNA of the CDR3 is TGTGCCACCAGCAGAGATCGAAGCAGCTATCAGCCCCAGCATTTT.

Written as DNA, the CDR3 is TGTGCCAGCAGCCCAGGGACATCACCTACCTACGAGCAGTACTTC. As protein: CASSPGTSPTYEQYF. The chain recombines TRBV9 with TRBJ2-7; maybe TRBD1 (6 bases). V lost 4 bases and J lost 2, with 16 bases in between. CDR3 length: 15 amino acids. CDR1 and CDR2 (germline): SGDLS, YYNGEE.

Ten or more counts support this clonotype. The rearrangement uses TRBV4-1 and TRBJ2-7, with a weak D call TRBD1 (6 bases). The germline V and J ends were trimmed by 3 bases and 2 bases, with 14 bases remaining between them. Germline V lookup: CDR1 MGHRA, CDR2 YSYEKL. The CDR3 extends over 15 amino acids. The CDR3 loop reads CASSQPGQPPYEQYF. Here the CDR3 DNA reads TGCGCCAGCAGCCAGCCGGGACAACCCCCCTACGAGCAGTACTTC.

This clonotype has only a few counts. The V and J genes are TRBV18 and TRBJ2-7, with a possible D match to TRBD2 (6 bases). The CDR3 extends over 14 amino acids. The V gene lost 4 bases and the J gene lost 2 bases, with 12 bases spanning the gap. CDR1 is KGHSH and CDR2 is LQKENI in the germline V gene. The CDR3 region is CASSRRDLAYEQYF. The CDR3 coding sequence is TGTGCCAGCTCACGCCGGGACTTAGCCTACGAGCAGTACTTC. Combining the CDR3 with reference TRBV18 and TRBJ2-7 gives the whole variable domain NAGVMQNPRHLVRRRGQEARLRCSPMKGHSHVYWYRQLPEEGLKFMVYLQKENIIDESGMPKERFSAEFPKEGPSILRIQQVVRGDSAAYFCASSRRDLAYEQYFGPGTRLTVT.

The V and J genes are TRBV7-9 and TRBJ1-2; no reliable D call. Trimming cost V 5 bases and J 1 base, with 14 bases left between them. Germline V gene data show CDR1 as SEHNR and CDR2 as FQNEAQ (reference sequence). This CDR3 contains 15 residues. CDR3 protein: CASSGVQTNNYGYTF. As DNA, the CDR3 is TGTGCCAGCAGCGGTGTCCAGACGAATAACTATGGCTACACCTTC. Full variable domain (outside the CDR3, taken from reference TRBV7-9 and TRBJ1-2): DTGVSQNPRHKITKRGQNVTFRCDPISEHNRLYWYRQTLGQGPEFLTYFQNEAQLEKSRLLSDRFSAERPKGSFSTLEIQRTEQGDSAMYLCASSGVQTNNYGYTFGSGTRLTVV.

This clonotype has ten or more counts. The chain links TRBV20-1 to TRBJ2-1; TRBD2 aligns across 14 bases. Germline V gives CDR1 DFQATT, CDR2 SNEGSKA (reference sequence). CDR3 size: 17 residues. V gave up 3 bases and J gave up 0 bases; unmatched junction bases: 4. The CDR3 DNA follows: TGCAGTGCTAGGACTAGCGGGGGGGTCCTCTCCTACAATGAGCAGTTCTTC. Translated: CSARTSGGVLSYNEQFF.

With respect to this clonotype: Compared with germline, one end of the junction differs, possibly owing to a read error. CDR3 protein: CANSFQGTNTEAFF. Here the CDR3 DNA reads TGCGCCAACAGCTTTCAGGGAACGAACACTGAAGCTTTCTTT. The gene calls are TRBV5-1 and TRBJ1-1; D possibly corresponds to TRBD1 (5 bases). The CDR3 extends over 14 amino acids. Germline CDR1 and CDR2: SGHRS and YFSETQ.

The CDR3 spells CASSSGTSGQRAPDTQYF. The CDR3 DNA follows: TGTGCCAGCAGTTCCGGGACTAGCGGTCAAAGAGCCCCAGATACGCAGTATTTT. The chain combines TRBV6-5 with TRBJ2-3, with TRBD2 identical over 11 bases. CDR1 is MNHEY and CDR2 is SVGAGI in the germline V gene. The CDR3 is 18 amino acids. After removal of 4 bases from V and 4 bases from J, the junction contained 13 bases not matched to a gene.

This clonotype was seen a handful of times. This chain uses TRBV7-3 with TRBJ2-2; no clear D. Trimming stripped 0 bases from V and 6 bases from J, with 8 bases between. The germline gives CDR1 SGHTA, CDR2 FQGTGA. The CDR3 contains 14 residues. The CDR3 loop is CASSLTRRAGELFF. DNA of the CDR3: TGTGCCAGCAGCTTAACGCGACGAGCCGGGGAGCTGTTTTTT.

This clonotype turned up a few times. This chain connects TRBV20-1 to TRBJ2-1; the match to TRBD2 covers 8 bases. Trimming cost V 6 bases and J 0 bases; bases outside gene matches: 7. The CDR3 has 15 amino acids. The germline gives CDR1 DFQATT, CDR2 SNEGSKA (reference sequence). Here the CDR3 reads CSARILAASYNEQFF. The DNA of the CDR3 is TGCAGTGCGAGAATACTAGCGGCCTCCTACAATGAGCAGTTCTTC.

The chain is built from TRBV24-1 and TRBJ2-7; 7 bases fit TRBD1. The DNA end is a closer match to TRBJ2-5, so the J assignment may be wrong. The CDR3 runs 14 residues. Germline CDR1 and CDR2: KGHDR and SFDVKD. CDR3 residues: CATSDSNRGETQYF. CDR3 in DNA: TGTGCCACCAGTGATTCGAACAGGGGAGAGACCCAGTACTTC.

As regards this clonotype: Compared with germline, one end of the junction differs, possibly owing to a read error. The chain employs TRBV7-2 and TRBJ2-1; 10 bases are a match to TRBD2. The CDR3 is 15 residues long. CDR1 SGHTA and CDR2 FQGNSA come from the germline V gene. The CDR3: CASSLGLAGVSEQCF. The CDR3, as DNA: TGTGCCAGCAGCTTAGGGCTAGCGGGAGTATCTGAGCAGTGCTTC. Combining the CDR3 with reference TRBV7-2 and TRBJ2-1 gives the whole variable domain GAGVSQSPSNKVTEKGKDVELRCDPISGHTALYWYRQSLGQGLEFLIYFQGNSAPDKSGLPSDRFSAERTGGSVSTLTIQRTQQEDSAVYLCASSLGLAGVSEQCFGPGTRLTVL.

This chain connects TRBV5-6 to TRBJ2-5, with TRBD1 as a possible D gene (6 bases). Looked up from germline, CDR1 is SGHDT and CDR2 is YYEEEE. The V gene lost 2 bases and the J gene lost 5 bases, with 19 bases spanning the gap. The CDR3 consists of 16 residues. The DNA of the CDR3 is TGTGCCAGCAGCTTATACTGGGACAAGGGCGGGGAGACCCAGTACTTC. It yields the protein CASSLYWDKGGETQYF.

This clonotype was recorded at least ten times. V is TRBV29-1 and J is TRBJ2-5, with D possibly matching TRBD2 (6 bases). The ends were cut back, 3 bases at V and 4 bases at J, with 6 bases in the middle. The germline gives CDR1 SQVTM, CDR2 ANQGSEA. The CDR3 has 11 residues. This CDR3 is CSVEGGETQYF. The CDR3 coding sequence is TGCAGCGTTGAGGGAGGAGAGACCCAGTACTTC.

V usage is TRBV9 and J usage is TRBJ2-6, with D perhaps matching TRBD1 or TRBD2 (5 bases each). Looked up from germline, CDR1 is SGDLS and CDR2 is YYNGEE. V lost 4 bases to trimming and J lost 0 bases, with 20 bases between them. The CDR3 totals 19 residues. CDR3 residues: CASSSSRWGRISGANVLTF. The CDR3 bases are TGTGCCAGCAGCTCAAGTAGGTGGGGGAGAATCTCTGGGGCCAACGTCCTGACTTTC.

Remarks on this clonotype: A far larger clone is just one base off, so this is likely a read error. The chain joins TRBV25-1 to TRBJ2-7; no firm D call. CDR3 length equals 11 residues. The germline V gene encodes CDR1 MGHDK and CDR2 SYGVNS. V dropped 8 bases and J dropped 0 bases, with 5 bases sitting between them. The CDR3 nucleotides read TGTGCCAGCGGCCCCTCCTACGAGCAGTACTTC. Translated: CASGPSYEQYF.

The chain combines TRBV5-1 with TRBJ1-4; possible D gene TRBD1, 6 bases. The CDR3 extends over 16 amino acids. Germline lookup yields CDR1 SGHRS and CDR2 YFSETQ. Trimming pared 3 bases from V and 7 bases from J, leaving 19 bases between. This CDR3 is CASSSGTIGGREKLFF. As DNA, the CDR3 is TGCGCCAGCAGCTCGGGGACCATAGGGGGTCGTGAAAAACTGTTTTTT.

The J gene is TRBJ2-3, the V gene TRBV28; 7 nucleotides align to TRBD2. V lost 5 bases to trimming and J lost 5 bases; unmatched junction nucleotides: 10. The CDR3 spans 15 residues. The germline V gene has CDR1 MDHEN and CDR2 SYDVKM. CDR3 nucleotide sequence: TGTGCCAGCAGTCGGGACTACCCTTGGGGAGATACGCAGTATTTT. Amino acid sequence: CASSRDYPWGDTQYF.